This TCR beta chain was sequenced during a study of shared clonotypes between healthy human individuals. Study results and caveats: When naive CD4 clonotypes were compared across a few donors, around 5% were shared. Estimated clonotype richness was generally higher in naive than memory subsets.

The V and J ends lost 5 bases and 0 bases, in that order; junction bases with no gene match: 13. The CDR3 extends over 19 amino acids. Germline lookup yields CDR1 KGHSH and CDR2 LQKENI. This clone was counted a single time. The antigen remains undetermined. Method: immunoSEQ multiplex PCR; TCRdb's copy keeps in-frame clones and lacks some. Counted here are some 1.5 million clones, about 98% occurring once; the ten biggest clones make up 0.4% to 0.45%. Sequenced: naive CD4+ T cells sorted from blood. The subset here: CD45RA+ positively selected. The origin of this receptor is a man aged 25-40 years in good health. This sequence joins TRBV18 and TRBJ2-2; 9 positions agree with TRBD1. The CDR3 here is CASSTTPSWTGANTGELFF. Here the CDR3 DNA reads TGTGCCAGCTCAACAACACCCTCGTGGACAGGGGCGAACACCGGGGAGCTGTTTTTT.